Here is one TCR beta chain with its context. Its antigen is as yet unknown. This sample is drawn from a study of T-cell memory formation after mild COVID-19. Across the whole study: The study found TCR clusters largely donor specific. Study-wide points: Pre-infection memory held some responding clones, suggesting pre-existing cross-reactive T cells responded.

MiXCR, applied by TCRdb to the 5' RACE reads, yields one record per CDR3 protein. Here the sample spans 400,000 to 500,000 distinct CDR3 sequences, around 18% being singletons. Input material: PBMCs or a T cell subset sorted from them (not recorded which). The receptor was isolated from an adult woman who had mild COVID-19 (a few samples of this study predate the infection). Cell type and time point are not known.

CDR3 in DNA: TGTGCCAGCAGCTTAGGGTTCAACTCCTACGAGCAGTACTTC. This translates into CASSLGFNSYEQYF. V is TRBV11-2 and J is TRBJ2-7; no clear D. Germline values: CDR1 SGHAT, CDR2 FQNNGV. This CDR3 region has 14 residues. Trimming stripped 1 base from V and 0 bases from J, with 7 bases between. The complete variable domain, with remaining parts taken from reference TRBV11-2 and TRBJ2-7, reads EAGVAQSPRYKIIEKRQSVAFWCNPISGHATLYWYQQILGQGPKLLIQFQNNGVVDDSQLPKDRFSAERLKGVDSTLKIQPAKLEDSAVYLCASSLGFNSYEQYFGPGTRLTVT.